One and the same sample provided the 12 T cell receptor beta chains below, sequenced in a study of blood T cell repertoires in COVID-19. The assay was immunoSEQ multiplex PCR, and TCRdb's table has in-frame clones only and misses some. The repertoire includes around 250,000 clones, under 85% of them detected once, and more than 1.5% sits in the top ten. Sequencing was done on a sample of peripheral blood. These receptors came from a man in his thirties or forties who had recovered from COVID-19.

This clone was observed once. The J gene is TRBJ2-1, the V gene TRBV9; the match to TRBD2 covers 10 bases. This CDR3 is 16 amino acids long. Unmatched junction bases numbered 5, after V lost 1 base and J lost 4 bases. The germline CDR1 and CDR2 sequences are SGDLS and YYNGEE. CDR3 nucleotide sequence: TGTGCCAGCAGCGTATATGGACTAGCGGCTTACAATGAGCAGTTCTTC. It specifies CASSVYGLAAYNEQFF.

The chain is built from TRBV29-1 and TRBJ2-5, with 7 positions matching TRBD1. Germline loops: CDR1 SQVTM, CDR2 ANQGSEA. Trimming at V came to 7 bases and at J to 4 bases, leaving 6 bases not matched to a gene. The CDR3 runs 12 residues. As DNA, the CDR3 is TGCAGCGGTGCCTACAGGGGAGAGACCCAGTACTTC. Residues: CSGAYRGETQYF.

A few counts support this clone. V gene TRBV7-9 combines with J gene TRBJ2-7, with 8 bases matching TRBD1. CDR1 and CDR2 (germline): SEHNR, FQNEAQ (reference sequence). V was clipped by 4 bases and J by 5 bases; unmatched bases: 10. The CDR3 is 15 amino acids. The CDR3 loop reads CASSSAWDRLNEQYV. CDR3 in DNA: TGTGCCAGCAGCTCGGCTTGGGACAGGCTAAACGAGCAGTACGTC.

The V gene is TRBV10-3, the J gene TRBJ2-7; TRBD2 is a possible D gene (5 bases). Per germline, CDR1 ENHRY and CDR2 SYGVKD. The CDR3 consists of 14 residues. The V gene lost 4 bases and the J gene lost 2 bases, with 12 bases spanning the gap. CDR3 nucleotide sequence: TGTGCCATCAGTGGCGGACTGGTAACCTACGAGCAGTACGTC. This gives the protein CAISGGLVTYEQYV.

DNA for the CDR3: TGTGCCAGCAGTTACTTGGCGGGGAACACTGAAGCTTTCTTT. This codes for CASSYLAGNTEAFF. This chain uses TRBV6-6 with TRBJ1-1; D gene ambiguous. Germline lookup yields CDR1 MNHNY and CDR2 SVGAGI (reference sequence). This CDR3 region has 14 residues. The V end lost 1 base, the J end lost 1 base, and 7 bases lay between the germline ends.

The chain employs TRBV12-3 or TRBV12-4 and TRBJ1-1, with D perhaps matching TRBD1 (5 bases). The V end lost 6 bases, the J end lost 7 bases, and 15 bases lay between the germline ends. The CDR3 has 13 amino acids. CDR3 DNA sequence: TGTGCCAGCAGGAAGATCGGTACAGGTGAAGCTTTCTTT. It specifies CASRKIGTGEAFF.

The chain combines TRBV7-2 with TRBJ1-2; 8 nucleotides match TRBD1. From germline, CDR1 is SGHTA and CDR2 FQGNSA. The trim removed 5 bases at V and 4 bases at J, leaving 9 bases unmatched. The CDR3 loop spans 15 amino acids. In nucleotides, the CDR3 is TGTGCCAGCAGCCTGGACAGGGCGAAGTTCTATGGCTACACCTTC. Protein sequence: CASSLDRAKFYGYTF.

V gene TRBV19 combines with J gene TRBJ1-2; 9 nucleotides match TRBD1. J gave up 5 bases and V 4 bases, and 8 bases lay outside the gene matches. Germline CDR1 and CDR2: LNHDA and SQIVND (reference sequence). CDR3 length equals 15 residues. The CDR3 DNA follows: TGTGCCAGTAGTACCTCACAGGGGGCGTTATATGGCTACACCTTC. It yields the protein CASSTSQGALYGYTF.

CDR3 coding DNA: TGTGCCAGCAGTTTGGCCGGGTCTAACGAGCAGTACGTC. Protein product: CASSLAGSNEQYV. This chain connects TRBV27 to TRBJ2-7; D remains ambiguous. The CDR3 extends over 13 amino acids. Germline V gene data show CDR1 as MNHEY and CDR2 as SMNVEV (reference sequence). Deletions cut 3 bases from V and 5 bases from J, with 11 bases between.

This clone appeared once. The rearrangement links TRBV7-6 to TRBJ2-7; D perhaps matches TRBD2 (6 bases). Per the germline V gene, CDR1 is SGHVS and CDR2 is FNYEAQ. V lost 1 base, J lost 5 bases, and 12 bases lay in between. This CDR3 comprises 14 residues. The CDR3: CASSLEAGGDEQYF. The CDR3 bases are TGTGCCAGCAGCTTAGAGGCAGGAGGGGACGAGCAGTACTTC.

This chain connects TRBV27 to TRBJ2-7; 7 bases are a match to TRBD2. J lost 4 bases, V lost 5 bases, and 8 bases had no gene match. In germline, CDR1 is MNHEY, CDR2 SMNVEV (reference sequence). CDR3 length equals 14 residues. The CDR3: CASSPYFGGYEQYF. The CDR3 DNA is TGTGCCAGCAGTCCTTACTTCGGGGGGTACGAGCAGTACTTC.

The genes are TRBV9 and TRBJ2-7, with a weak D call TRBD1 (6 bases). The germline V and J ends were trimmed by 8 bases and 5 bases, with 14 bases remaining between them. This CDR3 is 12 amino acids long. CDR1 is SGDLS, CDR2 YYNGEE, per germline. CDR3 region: CASVQGHNEQYF. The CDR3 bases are TGTGCCAGTGTACAGGGTCACAACGAGCAGTACTTC.